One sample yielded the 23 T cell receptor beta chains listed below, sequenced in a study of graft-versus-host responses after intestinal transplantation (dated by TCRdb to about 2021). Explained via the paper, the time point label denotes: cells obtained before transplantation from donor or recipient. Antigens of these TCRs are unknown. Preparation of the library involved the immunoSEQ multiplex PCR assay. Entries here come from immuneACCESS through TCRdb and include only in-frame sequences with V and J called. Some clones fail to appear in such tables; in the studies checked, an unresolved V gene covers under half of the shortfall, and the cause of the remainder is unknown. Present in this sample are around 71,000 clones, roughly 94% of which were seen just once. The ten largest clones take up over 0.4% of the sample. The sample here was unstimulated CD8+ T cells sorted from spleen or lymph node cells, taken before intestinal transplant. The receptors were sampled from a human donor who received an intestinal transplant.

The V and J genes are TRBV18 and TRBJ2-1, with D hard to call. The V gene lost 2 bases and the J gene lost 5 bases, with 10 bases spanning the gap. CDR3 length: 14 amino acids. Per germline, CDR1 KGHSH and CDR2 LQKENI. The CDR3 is CASSPDSVDNEQFF. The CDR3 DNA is TGTGCCAGCTCACCAGATTCGGTAGACAATGAGCAGTTCTTC. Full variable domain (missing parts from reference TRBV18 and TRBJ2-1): NAGVMQNPRHLVRRRGQEARLRCSPMKGHSHVYWYRQLPEEGLKFMVYLQKENIIDESGMPKERFSAEFPKEGPSILRIQQVVRGDSAAYFCASSPDSVDNEQFFGPGTRLTVL.

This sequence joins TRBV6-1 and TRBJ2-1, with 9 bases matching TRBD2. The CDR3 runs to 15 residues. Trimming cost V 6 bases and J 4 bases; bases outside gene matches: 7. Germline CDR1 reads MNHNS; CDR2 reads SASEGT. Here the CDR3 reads CASSRGAGGYNEQFF. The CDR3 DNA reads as TGTGCCAGCAGCCGGGGAGCGGGAGGTTACAATGAGCAGTTCTTC.

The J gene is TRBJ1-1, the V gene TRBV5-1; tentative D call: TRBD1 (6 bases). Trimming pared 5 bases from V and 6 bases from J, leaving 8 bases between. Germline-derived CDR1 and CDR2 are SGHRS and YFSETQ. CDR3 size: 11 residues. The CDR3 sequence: CASSQGPEAFF. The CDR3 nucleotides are TGCGCCAGCAGTCAGGGGCCTGAAGCTTTCTTT.

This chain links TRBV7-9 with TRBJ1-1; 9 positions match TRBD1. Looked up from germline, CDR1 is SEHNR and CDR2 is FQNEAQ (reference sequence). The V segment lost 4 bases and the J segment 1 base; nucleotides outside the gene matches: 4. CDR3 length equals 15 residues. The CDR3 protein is CASSSRQGENTEAFF. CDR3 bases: TGTGCCAGCAGCTCTCGACAGGGGGAGAACACTGAAGCTTTCTTT.

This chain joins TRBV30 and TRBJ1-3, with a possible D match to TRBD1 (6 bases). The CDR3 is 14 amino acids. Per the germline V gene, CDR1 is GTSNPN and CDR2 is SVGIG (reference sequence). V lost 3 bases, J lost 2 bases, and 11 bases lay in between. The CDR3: CAWSGWTAGNTIYF. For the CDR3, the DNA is TGTGCCTGGAGCGGGTGGACAGCTGGAAACACCATATATTTT.

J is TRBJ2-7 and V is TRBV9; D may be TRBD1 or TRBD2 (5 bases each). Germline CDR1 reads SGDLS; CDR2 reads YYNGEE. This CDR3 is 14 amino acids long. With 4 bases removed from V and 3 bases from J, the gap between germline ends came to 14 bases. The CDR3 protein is CASSPEGRIYEQYF. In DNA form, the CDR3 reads TGTGCCAGCAGCCCAGAGGGACGGATCTACGAGCAGTACTTC.

CDR3 coding DNA: TGTGCCAGCAGTTTAGACAGGTCCTACGAGCAGTACTTC. As protein: CASSLDRSYEQYF. V gene TRBV27 combines with J gene TRBJ2-7, with a weak D call TRBD1 (6 bases). V was clipped by 2 bases and J by 1 base, with 6 bases between them. Germline lookup yields CDR1 MNHEY and CDR2 SMNVEV (reference sequence). CDR3 length: 13 amino acids.

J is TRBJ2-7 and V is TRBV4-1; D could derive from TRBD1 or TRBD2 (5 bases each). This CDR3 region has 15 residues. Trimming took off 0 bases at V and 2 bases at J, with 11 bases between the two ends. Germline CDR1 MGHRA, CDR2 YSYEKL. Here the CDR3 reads CASSQDRDPTYEQYF. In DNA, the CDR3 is TGCGCCAGCAGCCAAGATCGGGACCCCACCTACGAGCAGTACTTC.

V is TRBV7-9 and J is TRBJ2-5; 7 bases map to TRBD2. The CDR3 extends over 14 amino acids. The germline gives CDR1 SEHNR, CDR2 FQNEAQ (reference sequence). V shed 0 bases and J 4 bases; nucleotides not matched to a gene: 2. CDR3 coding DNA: TGTGCCAGCAGCTTAGCGCGGGGGATAGAGACCCAGTACTTC. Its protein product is CASSLARGIETQYF.

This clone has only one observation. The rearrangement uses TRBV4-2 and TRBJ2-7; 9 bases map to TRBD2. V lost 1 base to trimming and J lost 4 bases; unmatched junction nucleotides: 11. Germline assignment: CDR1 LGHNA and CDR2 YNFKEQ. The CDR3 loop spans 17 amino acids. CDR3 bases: TGTGCCAGCAGCCAAGGGGCTAGCGGGGAGCTTATTTACGAGCAGTACTTC. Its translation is CASSQGASGELIYEQYF.

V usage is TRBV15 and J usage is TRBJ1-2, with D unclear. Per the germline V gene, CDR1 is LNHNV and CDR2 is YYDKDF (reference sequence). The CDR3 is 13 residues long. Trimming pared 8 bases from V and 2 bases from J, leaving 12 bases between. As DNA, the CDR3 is TGTGCCACCGGATACGGGCACAACTATGGCTACACCTTC. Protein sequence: CATGYGHNYGYTF.

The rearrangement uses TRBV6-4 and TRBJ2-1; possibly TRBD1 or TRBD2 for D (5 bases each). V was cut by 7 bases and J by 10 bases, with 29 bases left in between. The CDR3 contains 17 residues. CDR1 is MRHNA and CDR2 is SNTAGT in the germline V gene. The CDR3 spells CASTTCLRDQHPGEQFF. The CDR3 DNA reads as TGTGCCAGCACTACATGCCTCCGGGACCAACACCCCGGGGAGCAGTTCTTC.

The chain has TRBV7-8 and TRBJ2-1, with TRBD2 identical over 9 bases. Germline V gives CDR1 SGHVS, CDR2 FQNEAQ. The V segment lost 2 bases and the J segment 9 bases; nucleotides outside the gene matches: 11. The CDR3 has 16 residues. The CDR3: CASSLQWREGLLEQFF. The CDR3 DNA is TGTGCCAGCAGCTTACAATGGCGGGAGGGCCTACTTGAGCAGTTCTTC.

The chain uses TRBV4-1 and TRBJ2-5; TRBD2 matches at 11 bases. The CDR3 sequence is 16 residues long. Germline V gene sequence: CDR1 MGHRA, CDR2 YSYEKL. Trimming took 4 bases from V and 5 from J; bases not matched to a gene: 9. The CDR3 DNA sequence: TGCGCCAGCAGCCTTTCGACTAGCGGGAACTCGGAGACCCAGTACTTC. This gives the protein CASSLSTSGNSETQYF.

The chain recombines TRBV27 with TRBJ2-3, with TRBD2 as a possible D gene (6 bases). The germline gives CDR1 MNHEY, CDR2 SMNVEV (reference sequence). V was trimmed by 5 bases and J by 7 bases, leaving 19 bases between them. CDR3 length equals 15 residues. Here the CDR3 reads CASSISGLPANTQYF. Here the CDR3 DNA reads TGTGCCAGCAGTATCTCGGGACTTCCTGCGAATACGCAGTATTTT.

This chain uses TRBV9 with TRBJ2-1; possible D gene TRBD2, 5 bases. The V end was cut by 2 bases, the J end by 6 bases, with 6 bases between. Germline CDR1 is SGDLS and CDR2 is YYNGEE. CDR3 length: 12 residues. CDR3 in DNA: TGTGCCAGCAGCGTCAGCGGCAATGAGCAGTTCTTC. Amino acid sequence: CASSVSGNEQFF.

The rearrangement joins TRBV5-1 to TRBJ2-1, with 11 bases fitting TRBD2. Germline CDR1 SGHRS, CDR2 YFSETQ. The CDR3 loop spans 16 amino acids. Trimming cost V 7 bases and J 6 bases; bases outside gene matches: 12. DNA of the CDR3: TGCGCCAGCTGGTCACCTAGCGGGAGGTTTGGCAATGAGCAGTTCTTC. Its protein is CASWSPSGRFGNEQFF.

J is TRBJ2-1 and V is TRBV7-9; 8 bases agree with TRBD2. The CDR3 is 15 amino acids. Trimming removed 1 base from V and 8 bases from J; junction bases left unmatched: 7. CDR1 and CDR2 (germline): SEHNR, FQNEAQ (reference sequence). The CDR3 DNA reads TGTGCCAGCAGCTTAGAGGTAGCGGGGTGGGATGAGCAGTTCTTC. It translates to CASSLEVAGWDEQFF.

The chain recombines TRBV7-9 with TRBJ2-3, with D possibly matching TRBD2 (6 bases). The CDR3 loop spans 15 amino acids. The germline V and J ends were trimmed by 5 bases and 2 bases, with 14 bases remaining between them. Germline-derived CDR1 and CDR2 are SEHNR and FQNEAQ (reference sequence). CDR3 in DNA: TGTGCCAGCAGCCATGCTAGCGCCCACACAGATACGCAGTATTTT. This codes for CASSHASAHTDTQYF.

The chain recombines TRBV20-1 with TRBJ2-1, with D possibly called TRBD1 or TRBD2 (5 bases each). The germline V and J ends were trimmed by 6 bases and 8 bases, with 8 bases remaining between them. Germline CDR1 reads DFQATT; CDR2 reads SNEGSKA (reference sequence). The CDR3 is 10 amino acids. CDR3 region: CSALGDEQFF. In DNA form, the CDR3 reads TGCAGTGCCCTGGGGGATGAGCAGTTCTTC.

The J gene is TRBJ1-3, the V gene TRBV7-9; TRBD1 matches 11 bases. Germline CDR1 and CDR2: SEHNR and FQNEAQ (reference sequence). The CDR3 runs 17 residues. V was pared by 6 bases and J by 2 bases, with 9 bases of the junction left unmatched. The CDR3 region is CASSPSPGQGAGNTIYF. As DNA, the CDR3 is TGTGCCAGCAGTCCCTCCCCGGGACAGGGGGCTGGAAACACCATATATTTT.

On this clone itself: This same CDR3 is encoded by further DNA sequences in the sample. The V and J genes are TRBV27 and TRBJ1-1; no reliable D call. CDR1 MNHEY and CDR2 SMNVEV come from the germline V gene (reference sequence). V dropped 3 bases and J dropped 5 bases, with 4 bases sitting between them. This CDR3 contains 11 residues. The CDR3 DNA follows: TGTGCCAGCAGTTTTGGGACTGAAGCTTTCTTT. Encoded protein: CASSFGTEAFF.

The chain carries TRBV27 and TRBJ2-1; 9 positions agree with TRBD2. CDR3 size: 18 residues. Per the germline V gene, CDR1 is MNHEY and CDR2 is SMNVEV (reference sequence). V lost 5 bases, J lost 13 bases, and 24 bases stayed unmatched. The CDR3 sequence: CASSRPPLAGHLAGGQFF. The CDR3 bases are TGTGCCAGCAGTCGTCCTCCCCTAGCGGGACACCTGGCGGGCGGTCAGTTCTTC.